The 32 T cell receptor beta chains presented below share a single source sample, sequenced in a study of control samples from healthy donors and cancer patients. Using immunoSEQ multiplex PCR, the repertoire was profiled, and TCRdb retains in-frame clones only, with some absent. Of 150,000 to 200,000 clones in the sample, 85% to 90% were seen once. Sequenced sample: blood. These receptors were taken from a man aged 25-40 years in good health.

The V and J genes are TRBV4-1 and TRBJ1-1, with D perhaps matching TRBD1 (5 bases). The V gene lost 1 base and the J gene lost 4 bases, with 19 bases spanning the gap. This CDR3 region has 17 residues. CDR1 is MGHRA, CDR2 YSYEKL, per germline. As DNA, the CDR3 is TGCGCCAGCAGCCAAGCCCCTGCCGGGACGGAGGGCACTGAAGCTTTCTTT. Translating it yields CASSQAPAGTEGTEAFF.

V is TRBV4-3 and J is TRBJ2-1; tentatively, D is TRBD2 (5 bases). The germline V gene has CDR1 LGHNA and CDR2 YSLEER. The ends were cut back, 0 bases at V and 3 bases at J, with 24 bases in the middle. The CDR3 contains 20 residues. The CDR3 sequence: CASSQDQVGGSPSFYNEQFF. CDR3 bases: TGCGCCAGCAGCCAAGATCAGGTGGGTGGGAGCCCCTCCTTCTACAATGAGCAGTTCTTC.

The chain couples TRBV4-3 to TRBJ2-5, with TRBD2 matching 7 bases. Germline-derived CDR1 and CDR2 are LGHNA and YSLEER. CDR3 length equals 17 residues. Trimming took 0 bases from V and 2 from J; bases not matched to a gene: 9. Here the CDR3 reads CASSQERGSGSQETQYF. CDR3 nucleotides: TGCGCCAGCAGCCAAGAAAGAGGTAGCGGGTCACAAGAGACCCAGTACTTC.

The chain employs TRBV6-2 or TRBV6-3 and TRBJ1-5, with D unclear. V was clipped by 6 bases and J by 9 bases, with 12 bases between them. The CDR3 loop spans 12 amino acids. From germline, CDR1 is MNHEY and CDR2 SVGEGT. The CDR3 nucleotides are TGTGCCAGCAGCCTTGGATCAGGGCCCCAGCATTTT. Translation: CASSLGSGPQHF.

The chain carries TRBV12-3 or TRBV12-4 and TRBJ2-1; D remains ambiguous. CDR3 length: 12 residues. Trimming removed 3 bases from V and 7 bases from J, with 7 bases in between. The CDR3 loop is CASSLIANEQFF. DNA for the CDR3: TGTGCCAGCAGTTTGATCGCGAATGAGCAGTTCTTC.

The chain couples TRBV15 to TRBJ1-4, with a possible D match to TRBD1 (5 bases). The CDR3 runs 15 residues. Germline V gives CDR1 LNHNV, CDR2 YYDKDF (reference sequence). With 5 bases removed from V and 7 bases from J, the gap between germline ends came to 17 bases. The CDR3 spells CATSARRGGSEKLFF. In nucleotides, the CDR3 is TGTGCCACCAGCGCTCGTCGGGGGGGAAGTGAAAAACTGTTTTTT.

The chain employs TRBV27 and TRBJ1-2; TRBD1 is a possible D gene (5 bases). V lost 5 bases to trimming and J lost 6 bases, with 16 bases between them. The CDR3 has 14 residues. Germline assignment: CDR1 MNHEY and CDR2 SMNVEV (reference sequence). CDR3 sequence (DNA): TGTGCCAGCAGTCGCCTTTTCGGGGGGGATGGCTACACCTTC. It specifies CASSRLFGGDGYTF.

This clone was seen a few times. The V gene is TRBV5-6, the J gene TRBJ1-6; tentative D call: TRBD1 (5 bases). Germline assignment: CDR1 SGHDT and CDR2 YYEEEE. The CDR3 length is 13 residues. V was shortened by 0 bases and J by 13 bases, with 11 bases between the two germline ends. The CDR3 DNA is TGTGCCAGCAGCTTGGAAGGGGTTGGTCCCCTCCACTTT. Translation: CASSLEGVGPLHF.

The V gene is TRBV11-2, the J gene TRBJ2-1, with D perhaps matching TRBD1 or TRBD2 (6 bases each). Germline CDR1 and CDR2: SGHAT and FQNNGV. Trimming removed 4 bases at V and 0 bases at J, with 19 bases between. CDR3 length: 18 amino acids. The chain's CDR3 is CASSSRGDRWRSYNEQFF. Written as DNA, the CDR3 is TGTGCCAGCAGCTCAAGGGGGGACCGTTGGCGCTCCTACAATGAGCAGTTCTTC.

CDR3 protein: CASSEWGGTETQYF. CDR3 in DNA: TGTGCCAGCAGTGAATGGGGCGGCACGGAGACCCAGTACTTC. V is TRBV6-1 and J is TRBJ2-5; D is perhaps TRBD1 (5 bases). Germline CDR1 reads MNHNS; CDR2 reads SASEGT. Trimming cost V 2 bases and J 5 bases, with 12 bases left between them. This CDR3 has 14 residues.

This clone has just one count. The gene calls are TRBV11-2 and TRBJ1-2, with D perhaps matching TRBD1 (5 bases). Germline V gene data show CDR1 as SGHAT and CDR2 as FQNNGV. Trimming took 4 bases from V and 0 from J, leaving 21 bases between them. This CDR3 region has 18 residues. The CDR3 bases are TGTGCCAGCAGCTACGGGGGGGACTTTGGGAGAGCTAACTATGGCTACACCTTC. Protein sequence: CASSYGGDFGRANYGYTF.

The chain combines TRBV5-5 with TRBJ2-7; D may be TRBD2 (6 bases). The V end lost 3 bases, the J end lost 1 base, and 8 bases lay between the germline ends. Germline-derived CDR1 and CDR2 are SGHKS and YYEKEE (reference sequence). The CDR3 extends over 13 amino acids. CDR3 protein: CASSWGESYEQYF. The CDR3 DNA is TGTGCCAGCAGCTGGGGGGAGTCCTACGAGCAGTACTTC.

The rearrangement uses TRBV5-1 and TRBJ2-7; the match to TRBD2 covers 9 bases. CDR1 and CDR2 from the germline V gene are SGHRS and YFSETQ. CDR3 length: 14 amino acids. J lost 7 bases, V lost 6 bases, and 11 bases had no gene match. In nucleotides, the CDR3 is TGCGCCAGCACCTTACCGGGACTAGCTAATGAGCAGTACTTC. Translating gives CASTLPGLANEQYF. Using reference TRBV5-1 and TRBJ2-7 for the parts outside the CDR3, the full variable domain is KAGVTQTPRYLIKTRGQQVTLSCSPISGHRSVSWYQQTPGQGLQFLFEYFSETQRNKGNFPGRFSGRQFSNSRSEMNVSTLELGDSALYLCASTLPGLANEQYFGPGTRLTVT.

This clone has a handful of counts. The rearrangement uses TRBV6-5 and TRBJ2-1, with no clear D. With 3 bases removed from V and 8 bases from J, the gap between germline ends came to 5 bases. CDR1 MNHEY and CDR2 SVGAGI come from the germline V gene. The CDR3 is 11 residues long. CDR3 loop: CASSYRYEQFF. The CDR3 DNA reads as TGTGCCAGCAGTTATCGGTATGAGCAGTTCTTC.

The chain couples TRBV18 to TRBJ1-2; D unclear. V was cut by 6 bases and J by 4 bases, with 9 bases left in between. This CDR3 comprises 12 residues. Germline CDR1 reads KGHSH; CDR2 reads LQKENI. CDR3 nucleotides: TGTGCCAGCTCCCCGGACGTCTATGGCTACACCTTC. This translates into CASSPDVYGYTF.

CDR3 sequence: CASRTGTSYYGYTF. The CDR3 nucleotides are TGTGCCAGCAGGACCGGGACCTCATACTATGGCTACACCTTC. The V gene is TRBV5-4, the J gene TRBJ1-2; D is possibly TRBD1 (5 bases). Germline V gene lookup returns CDR1 SGHNT and CDR2 YYREEE (reference sequence). Trimming left V 5 bases short and J 3 bases short, with 14 bases between. This CDR3 region has 14 residues.

The chain recombines TRBV5-1 with TRBJ2-3; possible D gene TRBD1, 6 bases. V lost 7 bases to trimming and J lost 3 bases, with 15 bases between them. This CDR3 is 14 amino acids long. Germline V gene data show CDR1 as SGHRS and CDR2 as YFSETQ. The CDR3 DNA is TGCGCCAGCCACAGGGAGATATTGACAGATACGCAGTATTTT. This gives the protein CASHREILTDTQYF.

This chain joins TRBV2 and TRBJ2-2, with a weak D call TRBD1 (7 bases). CDR1 and CDR2 from the germline V gene are SNHLY and FYNNEI. Trimming removed 7 bases at V and 8 bases at J, with 20 bases between. The length of the CDR3 is 15 residues. The chain's CDR3 is CASNRGTAGGGELFF. CDR3 nucleotide sequence: TGTGCCAGCAACAGGGGAACGGCCGGGGGAGGGGAGCTGTTTTTT.

This chain uses TRBV2 with TRBJ2-5; a possible D gene is TRBD1 (6 bases). CDR3 length: 13 amino acids. V shed 8 bases and J shed 3 bases, with 13 bases lying between them. CDR1 is SNHLY, CDR2 FYNNEI, per germline. The DNA for the CDR3 is TGTGCCAGCTTAGGGCAGGGGAAAGAGACCCAGTACTTC. This codes for CASLGQGKETQYF.

V usage is TRBV19 and J usage is TRBJ1-4; D gene uncertain. Germline-derived CDR1 and CDR2 are LNHDA and SQIVND (reference sequence). Between the trimmed V and J ends, which lost 3 bases and 0 bases, there was a span of 8 bases. This CDR3 region has 15 residues. In DNA, the CDR3 is TGTGCCAGTAGTATCTCGGCGGCAACTAATGAAAAACTGTTTTTT. Its translation is CASSISAATNEKLFF.

The rearrangement uses TRBV14 and TRBJ2-2, with a possible D match to TRBD2 (6 bases). This CDR3 has 14 amino acids. CDR1 and CDR2 (germline): SGHDN, FVKESK. Deletions cut 4 bases from V and 4 bases from J, with 10 bases between. CDR3 sequence (DNA): TGTGCCAGCAGCCTTCGGAGGGCCACCGGGGAGCTGTTTTTT. Translating gives CASSLRRATGELFF.

This sequence joins TRBV7-7 and TRBJ1-3, with D tentatively TRBD1 (6 bases). This CDR3 comprises 13 residues. V was shortened by 5 bases and J by 8 bases, with 13 bases between the two germline ends. Germline-derived CDR1 and CDR2 are SSHAT and FNYEAQ (reference sequence). CDR3 amino acids: CASSPQGVDTIYF. CDR3 nucleotide sequence: TGTGCCAGCAGCCCACAGGGTGTAGACACCATATATTTT.

This chain connects TRBV28 to TRBJ1-3, with a tentative D call TRBD1 (5 bases). CDR3 length: 14 amino acids. CDR1 and CDR2 from the germline V gene are MDHEN and SYDVKM. Trimming left V 0 bases short and J 7 bases short, with 10 bases between. For the CDR3, the DNA is TGTGCCAGCAGTTTATGGTCCGGGGGGAACACCATATATTTT. Protein: CASSLWSGGNTIYF.

This clone was detected only once. The chain carries TRBV2 and TRBJ2-4; D is ambiguous. Germline V gene sequence: CDR1 SNHLY, CDR2 FYNNEI. This CDR3 is built from 16 residues. With 2 bases removed from V and 1 base from J, the gap between germline ends came to 12 bases. CDR3 coding DNA: TGTGCCAGCAGTGAAAACCTAGAAGGGGCCAAAAACATTCAGTACTTC. It codes for CASSENLEGAKNIQYF.

The chain links TRBV5-1 to TRBJ1-5; D may be TRBD1 (6 bases). Trimming removed 0 bases from V and 4 bases from J, with 8 bases in between. CDR3 length: 14 amino acids. Germline V lookup: CDR1 SGHRS, CDR2 YFSETQ. The CDR3 region has the DNA TGCGCCAGCAGCTTGGGACAGGTAAATCAGCCCCAGCATTTT. Translating it yields CASSLGQVNQPQHF.

This chain links TRBV7-8 with TRBJ1-1, with a tentative D call TRBD1 (6 bases). Germline loops: CDR1 SGHVS, CDR2 FQNEAQ. V was shortened by 4 bases and J by 1 base, with 13 bases between the two germline ends. The CDR3 contains 15 residues. CDR3 sequence: CASSWGGARNTEAFF. CDR3 DNA sequence: TGTGCCAGCAGCTGGGGGGGGGCCAGGAACACTGAAGCTTTCTTT.

The chain is built from TRBV4-1 and TRBJ2-7, with 9 nucleotides matching TRBD2. There are 15 residues in the CDR3. Germline loops: CDR1 MGHRA, CDR2 YSYEKL. The V and J ends lost 8 bases and 1 base, in that order; junction bases with no gene match: 9. The CDR3 nucleotides read TGCGCCAGCCGGGGCCGGCGGGAGGGTTCCTACGAGCAGTACTTC. Protein: CASRGRREGSYEQYF.

The chain has TRBV7-6 and TRBJ1-6; D is undetermined. V lost 4 bases, J lost 0 bases, and 13 bases lay in between. Germline CDR1 reads SGHVS; CDR2 reads FNYEAQ. The CDR3 totals 17 residues. Written as DNA, the CDR3 is TGTGCCAGCAGCTCCCTCGTAAGGAGCTCCTATAATTCACCCCTCCACTTT. Translating gives CASSSLVRSSYNSPLHF.

The rearrangement uses TRBV5-4 and TRBJ2-1; 9 bases align to TRBD2. CDR1 and CDR2 from the germline V gene are SGHNT and YYREEE (reference sequence). The CDR3 is 15 amino acids. V lost 2 bases and J lost 7; bases outside the gene matches: 7. The CDR3 loop is CASSFGTSTSNEQFF. The DNA for the CDR3 is TGTGCCAGCAGCTTCGGGACTAGCACCTCTAATGAGCAGTTCTTC.

V is TRBV3-1 (or the pseudogene TRBV3-2) and J is TRBJ1-1; D remains ambiguous. V shed 0 bases and J shed 6 bases, with 20 bases lying between them. CDR1 LGHDT and CDR2 YNNKEL come from the germline V gene (reference sequence). This CDR3 comprises 17 residues. The CDR3 sequence is CASSQEFGAGKAAEAFF. In DNA, the CDR3 is TGTGCCAGCAGCCAAGAATTCGGTGCGGGTAAGGCGGCTGAAGCTTTCTTT.

This clone occurred once. The chain combines TRBV2 with TRBJ1-4, with TRBD1 identical over 9 bases. Trimming removed 4 bases from V and 8 bases from J; junction bases left unmatched: 11. The CDR3 runs to 16 residues. In germline, CDR1 is SNHLY, CDR2 FYNNEI. CDR3 sequence: CASSGRMGQGREKLFF. CDR3 DNA sequence: TGTGCCAGCAGTGGTCGGATGGGACAGGGCCGAGAAAAACTGTTTTTT.

V and J are TRBV5-6 and TRBJ2-6; D might be TRBD1 (6 bases). Germline V lookup: CDR1 SGHDT, CDR2 YYEEEE. There are 15 residues in the CDR3. V dropped 1 base and J dropped 1 base, with 6 bases sitting between them. The CDR3 region has the DNA TGTGCCAGCAGCTTGACAGGGTCTGGGGCCAACGTCCTGACTTTC. Its protein is CASSLTGSGANVLTF.